This TCR beta chain was sequenced in a study of T cell responses to AZD1222 COVID-19 vaccine. Background on the study: Second-dose groups at about 4 or about 12 weeks were pooled.

Broader study findings: Among the donors, most were white British and more were female, and clonal diversity was possibly underestimated. Baseline seropositivity occurred in only a handful of AZD1222 recipients.

Of note for this clone: Its antigen is unidentified.

Repertoires were generated with immunoSEQ multiplex PCR, while TCRdb's copy carries only in-frame clones and drops some. The sample lists approximately 60,000 clones; approximately 84% were seen once. Specimen: peripheral blood, collected on day 0 of AZD1222 vaccination. The clonotype comes from an adult in good health.

CDR3 loop: CASSSPGTGGTEQYF. The CDR3 DNA reads TGTGCCAGCAGCTCTCCCGGGACAGGGGGGACCGAGCAGTACTTC. This sequence joins TRBV5-6 and TRBJ2-7; the match to TRBD1 covers 11 bases. CDR3 length: 15 residues. CDR1 and CDR2 (germline): SGHDT, YYEEEE. V trimming: 3 bases; J trimming: 6 bases; junction bases outside the gene matches: 8.